These 28 T cell receptor beta chains came from one sample sequenced in a study of CD8+CD57+ T cells in acquired aplastic anemia. The study profiled TCR beta VDJ and CDR3 using genomic DNA as template. TCRdb reanalysed the reads using MiXCR and keeps one entry per CDR3 protein. The repertoire includes about 270,000 distinct CDR3 sequences, 56% of them detected once, and less than 10% sits in the top ten. The sequenced material came from sorted CD4+, CD8+, or CD8+CD57+ T cells (not recorded which) from PBMCs. The receptors derive from a human donor with severe aplastic anemia or a healthy control (not recorded which).

V is TRBV7-3 and J is TRBJ2-3; the match to TRBD2 covers 10 bases. V was clipped by 1 base and J by 2 bases; unmatched bases: 9. This CDR3 has 18 amino acids. Germline CDR1 and CDR2: SGHTA and FQGTGA. The CDR3 loop is CASSLMDSSGGVTDTQYF. CDR3 coding DNA: TGTGCCAGCAGCTTAATGGATTCTAGCGGGGGTGTCACAGATACGCAGTATTTT.

This clonotype has ten or more counts. In DNA, the CDR3 is TGTGCCAGCAGACGGGACGAACGCACAGATACGCAGTATTTT. Its protein is CASRRDERTDTQYF. V usage is TRBV27 and J usage is TRBJ2-3, with D possibly called TRBD1 or TRBD2 (5 bases each). Trimming left V 6 bases short and J 1 base short, with 11 bases between. Germline V CDR1 and CDR2: MNHEY, SMNVEV (reference sequence). This CDR3 contains 14 residues.

The V gene is TRBV10-3, the J gene TRBJ2-2, with D unclear. The CDR3 runs to 14 residues. Germline V gives CDR1 ENHRY, CDR2 SYGVKD. Trimming took 0 bases from V and 4 from J, leaving 6 bases between them. The CDR3 spells CAISESQVTGELFF. CDR3 DNA: TGTGCCATCAGTGAGTCGCAGGTCACCGGGGAGCTGTTTTTT.

The gene calls are TRBV6-4 and TRBJ2-2; 8 positions match TRBD2. Germline CDR1 reads MRHNA; CDR2 reads SNTAGT. CDR3 size: 20 residues. V shed 7 bases, J shed 3 bases, and the junction held 22 bases outside the gene matches. CDR3 residues: CASTSPGLGGLLTYTGELFF. In DNA form, the CDR3 reads TGTGCCAGCACCAGCCCGGGACTAGGGGGGTTACTCACCTACACCGGGGAGCTGTTTTTT.

This clonotype was counted a few times. This chain uses TRBV5-1 with TRBJ1-1; D gene uncertain. The CDR3 covers 13 residues. The germline CDR1 and CDR2 sequences are SGHRS and YFSETQ. With 1 base removed from V and 1 base from J, the gap between germline ends came to 5 bases. The DNA for the CDR3 is TGCGCCAGCAGCTTGTCACAGAACACTGAAGCTTTCTTT. This gives the protein CASSLSQNTEAFF.

This clonotype appeared many times. The chain carries TRBV5-1 and TRBJ1-4; D may be TRBD1 (5 bases). Looked up from germline, CDR1 is SGHRS and CDR2 is YFSETQ. The CDR3 is 13 amino acids. Trimming removed 4 bases at V and 7 bases at J, with 11 bases between. The CDR3 DNA follows: TGCGCCAGCAGCCCTCGACAGAGTGAAAAACTGTTTTTT. This encodes CASSPRQSEKLFF.

The chain recombines TRBV10-3 with TRBJ2-3; TRBD1 might be the D (7 bases). Germline V CDR1 and CDR2: ENHRY, SYGVKD. Trimming stripped 10 bases from V and 0 bases from J, with 14 bases between. The length of the CDR3 is 14 residues. CDR3 DNA sequence: TGTGCCACCCAGGGGGGTTCTAGCACAGATACGCAGTATTTT. Translation: CATQGGSSTDTQYF.

The chain is built from TRBV20-1 and TRBJ2-3; D uncertain. V was cut by 3 bases and J by 2 bases, with 12 bases left in between. In germline, CDR1 is DFQATT, CDR2 SNEGSKA (reference sequence). The CDR3 is made up of 14 amino acids. The CDR3 DNA is TGCAGTGCTAGGTGGCCACAATTCACAGATACGCAGTATTTT. This translates into CSARWPQFTDTQYF.

The chain combines TRBV10-3 with TRBJ1-5, with TRBD1 matching over 10 bases. CDR3 size: 15 residues. Germline CDR1 reads ENHRY; CDR2 reads SYGVKD. With V trimmed by 4 bases and J by 9 bases, 9 bases remained unmatched. In nucleotides, the CDR3 is TGTGCCATCAGTGTTGGGACAGGGGCAGGTCTGCCCCAGCATTTT. Residues: CAISVGTGAGLPQHF.

This clonotype was detected once. The V and J genes are TRBV15 and TRBJ1-2; D is ambiguous. V gave up 7 bases and J gave up 10 bases, with 19 bases separating them. Germline V gene data show CDR1 as LNHNV and CDR2 as YYDKDF (reference sequence). This CDR3 region has 13 residues. DNA of the CDR3: TGTGCCACCACTCGCCGGGTCGAAGAGGACTACACCTTC. It yields the protein CATTRRVEEDYTF.

The chain carries TRBV20-1 and TRBJ2-7; 15 bases fit TRBD2. CDR1 and CDR2 from the germline V gene are DFQATT and SNEGSKA (reference sequence). V was clipped by 0 bases and J by 7 bases; unmatched bases: 4. This CDR3 has 15 residues. CDR3 protein: CSARDGLAGGQEQYF. The DNA for the CDR3 is TGCAGTGCTAGAGATGGACTAGCGGGGGGGCAGGAGCAGTACTTC.

This chain joins TRBV7-9 and TRBJ2-3; 8 bases are a match to TRBD2. The V segment lost 5 bases and the J segment 4 bases; nucleotides outside the gene matches: 8. The CDR3 runs 15 residues. Germline assignment: CDR1 SEHNR and CDR2 FQNEAQ (reference sequence). This chain's CDR3 is CASSIQAGVADTQYF. In DNA, the CDR3 is TGTGCCAGCAGCATCCAAGCGGGAGTGGCAGATACGCAGTATTTT.

This clonotype was seen at least ten times. V usage is TRBV11-1 and J usage is TRBJ2-3; weak D call: TRBD2 (5 bases). V was shortened by 1 base and J by 5 bases, with 16 bases between the two germline ends. The CDR3 extends over 16 amino acids. Germline V gene lookup returns CDR1 SGHAT and CDR2 FQDESV (reference sequence). The CDR3 coding sequence is TGTGCCAGCAGCTTAGGTCTAGCCATGTCTGGAGATACGCAGTATTTT. This gives the protein CASSLGLAMSGDTQYF. The whole variable domain, filled in from reference TRBV11-1 and TRBJ2-3, reads EAEVAQSPRYKITEKSQAVAFWCDPISGHATLYWYRQILGQGPELLVQFQDESVVDDSQLPKDRFSAERLKGVDSTLKIQPAELGDSAMYLCASSLGLAMSGDTQYFGPGTRLTVL.

There are many counts of this clonotype. The V call is TRBV2, the J call TRBJ1-2; D uncertain. Germline V CDR1 and CDR2: SNHLY, FYNNEI. This CDR3 is 14 amino acids long. V lost 1 base and J lost 0, with 6 bases in between. The CDR3, as DNA: TGTGCCAGCAGTGAAGTGGCAGCTAACTATGGCTACACCTTC. Protein product: CASSEVAANYGYTF. The full variable domain, with the rest looked up from reference TRBV2 and TRBJ1-2, is EPEVTQTPSHQVTQMGQEVILRCVPISNHLYFYWYRQILGQKVEFLVSFYNNEISEKSEIFDDQFSVERPDGSNFTLKIRSTKLEDSAMYFCASSEVAANYGYTFGSGTRLTVV.

This clonotype has a count of ten or more. This rearrangement joins TRBV6-6 to TRBJ1-1, with a tentative D call TRBD1 (5 bases). This CDR3 comprises 16 residues. The germline V gene encodes CDR1 MNHNY and CDR2 SVGAGI (reference sequence). Trimming took 2 bases from V and 0 from J, leaving 13 bases between them. The CDR3 bases are TGTGCCAGCAGTTACGGGCTGTGGGGGATGAACACTGAAGCTTTCTTT. As protein: CASSYGLWGMNTEAFF.

Many counts were recorded for this clonotype. The rearrangement links TRBV30 to TRBJ2-1; 8 nucleotides agree with TRBD1. Per the germline V gene, CDR1 is GTSNPN and CDR2 is SVGIG (reference sequence). The CDR3 length is 13 residues. The J segment lost 8 bases and the V segment lost 3 bases, leaving 6 bases of the junction unmatched. DNA of the CDR3: TGTGCCTGGAGCCAGGGGGCGAGAGATGAGCAGTTCTTC. This gives the protein CAWSQGARDEQFF. The full variable domain, completed using reference TRBV30 and TRBJ2-1, is SQTIHQWPATLVQPVGSPLSLECTVEGTSNPNLYWYRQAAGRGLQLLFYSVGIGQISSEVPQNLSASRPQDRQFILSSKKLLLSDSGFYLCAWSQGARDEQFFGPGTRLTVL.

In this sample, this clonotype turned up a few times. The rearrangement joins TRBV10-3 to TRBJ2-5; 8 bases fit TRBD2. After removal of 11 bases from V and 5 bases from J, the junction contained 10 bases not matched to a gene. Germline CDR1 ENHRY, CDR2 SYGVKD. The CDR3 spans 13 residues. CDR3 nucleotide sequence: TGTGCCGTCGGGACTAGTTCGTTTGAGACCCAGTACTTC. Translating it yields CAVGTSSFETQYF.

This clonotype was observed once. V gene TRBV20-1 combines with J gene TRBJ2-2, with no clear D. Looked up from germline, CDR1 is DFQATT and CDR2 is SNEGSKA (reference sequence). CDR3 length: 12 residues. V lost 6 bases and J 0 bases, leaving 5 bases between the germline ends. CDR3 sequence reads: CSAVPNTGELFF. For the CDR3, the DNA is TGCAGTGCGGTCCCGAACACCGGGGAGCTGTTTTTT.

The gene calls are TRBV20-1 and TRBJ1-2; 8 nucleotides align to TRBD1. CDR3 length equals 13 residues. Germline V gene lookup returns CDR1 DFQATT and CDR2 SNEGSKA (reference sequence). V trimming: 4 bases; J trimming: 6 bases; junction bases outside the gene matches: 7. This CDR3 reads CSATDRVGNGYTF. The CDR3 DNA sequence: TGCAGTGCTACGGACAGGGTTGGGAATGGCTACACCTTC.

The chain recombines TRBV7-2 with TRBJ1-3; D gene unclear. The V end was cut by 6 bases, the J end by 2 bases, with 11 bases between. This CDR3 is 14 amino acids long. Germline V gene lookup returns CDR1 SGHTA and CDR2 FQGNSA. CDR3 protein: CASRIVGTGNTIYF. The DNA for the CDR3 is TGTGCCAGCAGGATAGTGGGGACTGGAAACACCATATATTTT.

The chain uses TRBV19 and TRBJ1-2, with 11 bases fitting TRBD1. CDR1 is LNHDA, CDR2 SQIVND, per germline (reference sequence). J gave up 8 bases and V 6 bases, and 5 bases lay outside the gene matches. The CDR3 runs to 13 residues. CDR3 in DNA: TGTGCCAGTAGGGGGACAGGGGGAGGCGGCTACACCTTC. This gives the protein CASRGTGGGGYTF. The variable domain in full, with the rest retrieved from reference TRBV19 and TRBJ1-2, is DGGITQSPKYLFRKEGQNVTLSCEQNLNHDAMYWYRQDPGQGLRLIYYSQIVNDFQKGDIAEGYSVSREKKESFPLTVTSAQKNPTAFYLCASRGTGGGGYTFGSGTRLTVV.

This chain connects TRBV7-9 to TRBJ2-5, with unresolved D. The germline V gene encodes CDR1 SEHNR and CDR2 FQNEAQ (reference sequence). CDR3 length: 10 amino acids. Trimming pared 8 bases from V and 5 bases from J, leaving 6 bases between. Written as DNA, the CDR3 is TGTGCCAGCGGTTTGGAGACCCAGTACTTC. Encoded protein: CASGLETQYF.

There are a few counts of this clonotype. This chain links TRBV2 with TRBJ1-2; TRBD1 is a possible D gene (5 bases). CDR1 is SNHLY, CDR2 FYNNEI, per germline. CDR3 length equals 13 residues. Between the trimmed V and J ends, which lost 6 bases and 1 base, there was a span of 9 bases. DNA of the CDR3: TGTGCCAGCAGCCCGGGACTTAACTATGGCTACACCTTC. Translation: CASSPGLNYGYTF.

This clonotype was seen at least ten times. V and J are TRBV9 and TRBJ1-6; TRBD1 might be the D (6 bases). Trimming took off 3 bases at V and 5 bases at J, with 18 bases between the two ends. CDR1 is SGDLS, CDR2 YYNGEE, per germline. The CDR3 runs to 17 residues. Here the CDR3 DNA reads TGTGCCAGCAGCGCAAACACAGGGACTCTTAATAATTCACCCCTCCACTTT. Protein product: CASSANTGTLNNSPLHF.

The rearrangement links TRBV7-9 to TRBJ2-1; TRBD2 agrees at 10 bases. The ends lost 4 bases at V and 4 bases at J; junction bases unmatched: 7. Germline V CDR1 and CDR2: SEHNR, FQNEAQ (reference sequence). CDR3 length: 16 residues. CDR3 nucleotide sequence: TGTGCCAGCAGCTCTTCGAGCGGGAGGGCATACAATGAGCAGTTCTTC. This codes for CASSSSSGRAYNEQFF.

This clonotype has just a few counts. The rearrangement links TRBV10-3 to TRBJ1-2; TRBD1 matches 7 bases. The CDR3 is 14 residues long. From germline, CDR1 is ENHRY and CDR2 SYGVKD. With 1 base clipped from V and 8 bases from J, the junction kept 7 bases outside the gene matches. For the CDR3, the DNA is TGTGCCATCAGTGAGTTTAAGGGGGCCGGCGGCTACACCTTC. Translated, it gives CAISEFKGAGGYTF.

This clonotype was recorded many times. J is TRBJ1-6 and V is TRBV19, with unresolved D. In germline, CDR1 is LNHDA, CDR2 SQIVND (reference sequence). V lost 3 bases, J lost 5 bases, and 14 bases lay in between. This CDR3 contains 16 residues. CDR3 region: CASSILGRPDNSPLHF. DNA of the CDR3: TGTGCCAGTAGTATCCTGGGCAGACCCGATAATTCACCCCTCCACTTT.

The table lists this clonotype with many counts. V usage is TRBV11-2 and J usage is TRBJ2-5, with D possibly being TRBD1 or TRBD2 (5 bases each). V was shortened by 3 bases and J by 4 bases, with 9 bases between the two germline ends. This CDR3 comprises 13 residues. Germline CDR1 is SGHAT and CDR2 is FQNNGV. The CDR3 DNA reads as TGTGCCAGCAGCTTGAAGGGGAGAGAGACCCAGTACTTC. It yields the protein CASSLKGRETQYF.